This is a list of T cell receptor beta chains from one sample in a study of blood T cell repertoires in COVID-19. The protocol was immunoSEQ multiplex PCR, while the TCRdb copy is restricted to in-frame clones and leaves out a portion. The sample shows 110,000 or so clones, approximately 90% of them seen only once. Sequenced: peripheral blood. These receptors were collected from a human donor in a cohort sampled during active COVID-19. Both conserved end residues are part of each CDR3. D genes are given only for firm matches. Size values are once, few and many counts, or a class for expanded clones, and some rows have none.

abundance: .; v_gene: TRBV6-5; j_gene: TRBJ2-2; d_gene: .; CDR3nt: TGTGCCAGCAGTCGAGACAGCACCGGGGAGCTGTTTTTT; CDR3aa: CASSRDSTGELFF
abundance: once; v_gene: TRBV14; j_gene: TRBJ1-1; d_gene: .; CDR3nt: TGTGCCAGCAGCCTTACAGGGAACACTGAAGCTTTCTTT; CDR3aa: CASSLTGNTEAFF
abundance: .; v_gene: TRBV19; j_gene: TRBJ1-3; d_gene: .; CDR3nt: TGTGCCAGTAAGGACTGGGTCAACTCTGGAAACACCATATATTTT; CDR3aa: CASKDWVNSGNTIYF
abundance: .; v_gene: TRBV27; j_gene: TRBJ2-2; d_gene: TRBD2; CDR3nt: TGTGCCAGCAGTATTGGACTAGCGTTGCCCGGGGAGCTGTTTTTT; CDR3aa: CASSIGLALPGELFF
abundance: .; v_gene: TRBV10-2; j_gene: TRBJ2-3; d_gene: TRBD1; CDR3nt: TGCGCCAGCAGCTGGACAGGGGGCACCGCAGATACGCAGTATTTT; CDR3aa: CASSWTGGTADTQYF
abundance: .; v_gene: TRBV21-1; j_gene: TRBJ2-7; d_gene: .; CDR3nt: TGTGCCAGCACCCGAATAGCGCCCGCCCGCCTTGACTCCTACGAGCAGTACTTC; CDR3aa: CASTRIAPARLDSYEQYF
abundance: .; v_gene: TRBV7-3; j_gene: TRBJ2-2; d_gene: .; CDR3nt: TGTGCCAGCAGGCAGGGCGACGGGGAGCTGTTTTTT; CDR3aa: CASRQGDGELFF
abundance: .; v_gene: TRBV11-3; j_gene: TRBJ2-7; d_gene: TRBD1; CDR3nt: TGTGCCAGCAGCCCACCCGGGACAGTTTCCTACGAGCAGTACTTC; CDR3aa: CASSPPGTVSYEQYF
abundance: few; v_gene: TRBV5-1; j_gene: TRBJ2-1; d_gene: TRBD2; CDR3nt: TGCGCCAGCAGCTCCCTAGCGGGGGACTACAATGAGCAGTTCTTC; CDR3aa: CASSSLAGDYNEQFF
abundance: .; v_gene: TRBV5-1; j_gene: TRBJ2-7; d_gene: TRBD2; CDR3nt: TGCGCCAGCAGCTTGGGGACTAGCGTTCCTTCCGAGCAGTACTTC; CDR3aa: CASSLGTSVPSEQYF